The T cell receptor beta chain under discussion was sequenced for a study of identical twins. Overall study results and limits: Compared with unrelated sharing, twin-shared out-of-frame alpha sequences had more low-probability sequences. Out-of-frame beta sequences exhibited a weaker degree of excess twin sharing.

TCRdb independently ran MiXCR on the 5' RACE reads; one entry per CDR3 protein. The table records 500,000 to 600,000 distinct CDR3 sequences, under 25% of them present only once. J lost 6 bases, V lost 1 base, and 2 bases had no gene match. The CDR3 loop spans 14 amino acids. Germline values: CDR1 SEHNR, CDR2 FQNEAQ (reference sequence). This clonotype came up once. The antigen is undetermined. These data were also filed under a second study, of T cells expressing NK-cell markers. This second study notes: Several donors had dominant NKG2C+ clonotypes that comprised about 1.0-7.5% of their CD8+ T cells.

The chain is built from TRBV7-9 and TRBJ1-2, with 10 nucleotides matching TRBD1. Sequencing used CD4+ T cells sorted from blood. The source is a woman aged 18-29 years in good health. CDR3: CASSLETGGHGYTF. DNA for the CDR3: TGTGCCAGCAGCTTAGAGACAGGGGGCCATGGCTACACCTTC. Full variable domain (outside the CDR3, taken from reference TRBV7-9 and TRBJ1-2): DTGVSQNPRHKITKRGQNVTFRCDPISEHNRLYWYRQTLGQGPEFLTYFQNEAQLEKSRLLSDRFSAERPKGSFSTLEIQRTEQGDSAMYLCASSLETGGHGYTFGSGTRLTVV.